The 8 T cell receptor beta chains in this list originate from one sample, sequenced in a study of neurological immune-mediated disorders. From the 5' RACE reads, TCRdb called clonotypes with MiXCR, one entry per CDR3 protein. The sample has 65,000 to 90,000 distinct CDR3 sequences, 2.5% to 3.5% seen once. The sample comprised PBMCs. The source of these receptors is a woman aged 45 to 65 with multiple sclerosis.

This clonotype was found many times. The J gene is TRBJ2-5, the V gene TRBV20-1; 7 bases map to TRBD1. Looked up from germline, CDR1 is DFQATT and CDR2 is SNEGSKA (reference sequence). V trimming: 3 bases; J trimming: 5 bases; junction bases outside the gene matches: 15. The CDR3 length is 16 residues. CDR3 sequence: CSASSSRDRVFETQYF. DNA for the CDR3: TGCAGTGCTAGTTCCTCCCGGGACAGAGTCTTTGAGACCCAGTACTTC.

This clonotype was seen many times. The chain joins TRBV29-1 to TRBJ1-1; tentatively, D is TRBD1 (6 bases). V lost 0 bases and J 8 bases, leaving 16 bases between the germline ends. The CDR3 is 14 amino acids. CDR1 and CDR2 from the germline V gene are SQVTM and ANQGSEA. Written as DNA, the CDR3 is TGCAGCGTTGAAGATCCGTTATCCGGGACAGAAGCTTTCTTT. The encoded protein is CSVEDPLSGTEAFF.

There are many counts of this clonotype. The chain combines TRBV12-3 or TRBV12-4 with TRBJ2-7; TRBD2 aligns across 9 bases. This CDR3 is built from 14 residues. Germline trimming cut 1 base from V and 4 bases from J; bases unmatched to any gene: 2. The CDR3 DNA is TGTGCCAGCAGTTTAGGACTAGCGGAATACGAGCAGTACTTC. Protein product: CASSLGLAEYEQYF.

This clonotype appeared many times. The CDR3 spells CASSLLGQGAGGQFF. Here the CDR3 DNA reads TGTGCCAGCAGCTTACTAGGACAGGGGGCCGGGGGTCAGTTCTTC. This sequence joins TRBV7-2 and TRBJ2-1; the match to TRBD1 covers 11 bases. The V segment lost 2 bases and the J segment 13 bases; nucleotides outside the gene matches: 10. The CDR3 runs to 15 residues. Germline values: CDR1 SGHTA, CDR2 FQGNSA.

This clonotype was detected many times. J is TRBJ2-6 and V is TRBV28; D call uncertain. Trimming stripped 6 bases from V and 0 bases from J, with 3 bases between. The V gene's germline CDR1 is MDHEN and CDR2 SYDVKM. The CDR3 spans 13 residues. The CDR3: CASRLSGANVLTF. The CDR3 nucleotides are TGTGCCAGCAGGCTCTCTGGGGCCAACGTCCTGACTTTC.

This clonotype was counted many times. This rearrangement joins TRBV5-5 to TRBJ1-5; D gene uncertain. The CDR3 totals 14 residues. Germline V gives CDR1 SGHKS, CDR2 YYEKEE (reference sequence). V lost 0 bases, J lost 4 bases, and 8 bases lay in between. Here the CDR3 reads CASSLAAANQPQHF. The CDR3 region has the DNA TGTGCCAGCAGCTTGGCCGCCGCGAATCAGCCCCAGCATTTT. The full variable domain, completed using reference TRBV5-5 and TRBJ1-5, is DAGVTQSPTHLIKTRGQQVTLRCSPISGHKSVSWYQQVLGQGPQFIFQYYEKEERGRGNFPDRFSARQFPNYSSELNVNALLLGDSALYLCASSLAAANQPQHFGDGTRLSIL.

In this sample, this clonotype turned up many times. The rearrangement uses TRBV4-2 and TRBJ2-1; tentative D call: TRBD1 (6 bases). The CDR3 totals 17 residues. V gave up 0 bases and J gave up 8 bases, with 20 bases separating them. The germline V gene encodes CDR1 LGHNA and CDR2 YNFKEQ. The CDR3 DNA reads as TGTGCCAGCAGCCAAGATAGCCTTGCTCGACAGGTGGATGAGCAGTTCTTC. It yields the protein CASSQDSLARQVDEQFF.

At least ten counts were recorded for this clonotype. The rearrangement joins TRBV20-1 to TRBJ1-3; D not certain. V lost 6 bases to trimming and J lost 0 bases, with 9 bases between them. The CDR3 consists of 13 residues. Germline V gives CDR1 DFQATT, CDR2 SNEGSKA (reference sequence). The CDR3 reads CSANRDSGNTIYF. For the CDR3, the DNA is TGCAGTGCCAACCGGGACTCTGGAAACACCATATATTTT.